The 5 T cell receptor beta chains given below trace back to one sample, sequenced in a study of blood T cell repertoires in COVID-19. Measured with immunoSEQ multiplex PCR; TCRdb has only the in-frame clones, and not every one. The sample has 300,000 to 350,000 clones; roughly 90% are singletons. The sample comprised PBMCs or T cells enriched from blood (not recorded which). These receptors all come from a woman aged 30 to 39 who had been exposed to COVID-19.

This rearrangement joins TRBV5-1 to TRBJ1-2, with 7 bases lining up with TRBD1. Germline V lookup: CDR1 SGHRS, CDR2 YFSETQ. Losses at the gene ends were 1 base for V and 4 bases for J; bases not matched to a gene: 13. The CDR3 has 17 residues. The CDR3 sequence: CASSLSTKGAGSYGYTF. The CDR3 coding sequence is TGCGCCAGCAGCTTGTCCACGAAGGGGGCGGGTAGCTATGGCTACACCTTC.

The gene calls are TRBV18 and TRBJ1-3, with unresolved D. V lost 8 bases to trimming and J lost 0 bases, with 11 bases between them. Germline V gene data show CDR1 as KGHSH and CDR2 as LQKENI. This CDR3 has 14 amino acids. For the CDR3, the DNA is TGTGCCAGCGCCCGGGATCTCTCTGGAAACACCATATATTTT. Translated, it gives CASARDLSGNTIYF.

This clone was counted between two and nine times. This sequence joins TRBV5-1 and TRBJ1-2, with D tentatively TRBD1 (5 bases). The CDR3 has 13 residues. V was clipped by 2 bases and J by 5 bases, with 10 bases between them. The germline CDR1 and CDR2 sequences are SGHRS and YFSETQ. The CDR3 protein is CASSFDSQYGYTF. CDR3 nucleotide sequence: TGCGCCAGCAGCTTCGACAGCCAATATGGCTACACCTTC.

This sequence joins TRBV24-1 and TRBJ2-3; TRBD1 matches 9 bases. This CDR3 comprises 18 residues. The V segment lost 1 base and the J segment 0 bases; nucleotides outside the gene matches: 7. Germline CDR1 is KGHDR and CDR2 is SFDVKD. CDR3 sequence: CATSDFGPGTGSTDTQYF. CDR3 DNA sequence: TGTGCCACCAGTGATTTTGGCCCCGGGACAGGGAGCACAGATACGCAGTATTTT.

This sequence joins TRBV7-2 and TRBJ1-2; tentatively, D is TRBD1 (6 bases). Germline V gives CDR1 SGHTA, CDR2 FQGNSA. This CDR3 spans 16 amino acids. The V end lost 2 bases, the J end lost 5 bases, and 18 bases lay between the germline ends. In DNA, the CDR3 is TGTGCCAGCAGCTTAACCAGGACAGAGCCAGGGTATGGCTACACCTTC. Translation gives CASSLTRTEPGYGYTF. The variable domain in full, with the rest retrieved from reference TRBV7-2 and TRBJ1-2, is GAGVSQSPSNKVTEKGKDVELRCDPISGHTALYWYRQSLGQGLEFLIYFQGNSAPDKSGLPSDRFSAERTGGSVSTLTIQRTQQEDSAVYLCASSLTRTEPGYGYTFGSGTRLTVV.